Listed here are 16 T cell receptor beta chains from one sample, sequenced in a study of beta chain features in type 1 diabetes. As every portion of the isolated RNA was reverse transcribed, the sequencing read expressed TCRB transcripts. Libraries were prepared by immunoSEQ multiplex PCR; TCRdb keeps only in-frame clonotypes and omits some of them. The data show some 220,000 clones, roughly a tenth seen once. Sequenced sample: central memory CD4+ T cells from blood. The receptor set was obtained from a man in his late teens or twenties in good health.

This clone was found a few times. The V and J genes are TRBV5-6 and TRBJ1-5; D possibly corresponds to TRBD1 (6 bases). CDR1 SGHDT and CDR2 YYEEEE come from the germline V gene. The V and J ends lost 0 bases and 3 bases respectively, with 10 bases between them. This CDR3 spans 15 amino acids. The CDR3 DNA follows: TGTGCCAGCAGCTTGGCGGACAGATACAATCAGCCCCAGCATTTT. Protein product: CASSLADRYNQPQHF.

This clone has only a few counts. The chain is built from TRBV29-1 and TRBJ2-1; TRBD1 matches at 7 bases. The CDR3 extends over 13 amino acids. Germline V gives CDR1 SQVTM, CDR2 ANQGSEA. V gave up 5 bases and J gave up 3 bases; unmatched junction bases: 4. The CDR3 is CSVSTGNYNEQFF. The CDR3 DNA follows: TGCAGCGTTTCGACAGGGAACTACAATGAGCAGTTCTTC.

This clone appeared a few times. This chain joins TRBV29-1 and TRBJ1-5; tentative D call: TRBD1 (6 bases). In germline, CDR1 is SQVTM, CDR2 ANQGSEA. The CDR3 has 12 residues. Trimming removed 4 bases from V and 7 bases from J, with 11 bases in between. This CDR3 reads CSVGGRGQPQHF. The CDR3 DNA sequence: TGCAGCGTTGGGGGGCGCGGGCAGCCCCAGCATTTT.

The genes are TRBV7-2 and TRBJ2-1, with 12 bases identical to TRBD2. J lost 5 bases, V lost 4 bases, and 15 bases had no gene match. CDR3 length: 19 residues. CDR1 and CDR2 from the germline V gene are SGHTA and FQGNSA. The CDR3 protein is CASSSSGLAGPKVDNEQFF. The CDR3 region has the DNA TGTGCCAGCAGCTCATCGGGACTAGCGGGCCCGAAAGTGGACAATGAGCAGTTCTTC.

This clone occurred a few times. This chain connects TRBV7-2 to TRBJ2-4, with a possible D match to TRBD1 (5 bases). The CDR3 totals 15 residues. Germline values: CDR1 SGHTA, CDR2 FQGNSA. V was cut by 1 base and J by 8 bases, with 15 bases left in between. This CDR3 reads CASSLEGRERDIQYF. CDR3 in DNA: TGTGCCAGCAGCTTAGAGGGCAGGGAAAGAGACATTCAGTACTTC. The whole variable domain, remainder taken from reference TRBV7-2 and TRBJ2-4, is GAGVSQSPSNKVTEKGKDVELRCDPISGHTALYWYRQSLGQGLEFLIYFQGNSAPDKSGLPSDRFSAERTGGSVSTLTIQRTQQEDSAVYLCASSLEGRERDIQYFGAGTRLSVL.

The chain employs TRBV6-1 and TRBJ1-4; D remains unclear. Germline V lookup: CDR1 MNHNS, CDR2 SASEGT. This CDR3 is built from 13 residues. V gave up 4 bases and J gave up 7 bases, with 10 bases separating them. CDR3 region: CASSGLRSEKLFF. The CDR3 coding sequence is TGTGCCAGCAGTGGGTTACGGAGTGAAAAACTGTTTTTT.

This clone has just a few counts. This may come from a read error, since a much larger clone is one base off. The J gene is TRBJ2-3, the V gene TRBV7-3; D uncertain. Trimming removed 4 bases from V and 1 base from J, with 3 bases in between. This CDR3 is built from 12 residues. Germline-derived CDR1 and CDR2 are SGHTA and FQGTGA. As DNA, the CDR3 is TGTGCCAGCAGCTGGGGCACAGATACGCAGTATTTT. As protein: CASSWGTDTQYF. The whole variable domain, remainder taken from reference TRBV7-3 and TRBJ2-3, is GAGVSQTPSNKVTEKGKYVELRCDPISGHTALYWYRQSLGQGPEFLIYFQGTGAADDSGLPNDRFFAVRPEGSVSTLKIQRTERGDSAVYLCASSWGTDTQYFGPGTRLTVL.

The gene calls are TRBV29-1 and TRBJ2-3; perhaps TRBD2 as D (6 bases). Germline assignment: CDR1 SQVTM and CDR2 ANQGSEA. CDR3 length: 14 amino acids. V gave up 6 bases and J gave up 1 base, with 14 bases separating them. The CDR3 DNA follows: TGCAGCGTCACGGGGGAGGCCGGCACAGATACGCAGTATTTT. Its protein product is CSVTGEAGTDTQYF.

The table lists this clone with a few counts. The CDR3 here is CASSIGQGEQFF. The CDR3 nucleotides are TGTGCCAGCAGTATCGGACAGGGCGAGCAGTTCTTC. The chain is built from TRBV27 and TRBJ2-1, with TRBD1 identical over 8 bases. The CDR3 has 12 residues. V lost 5 bases and J lost 10; bases outside the gene matches: 4. Germline V gives CDR1 MNHEY, CDR2 SMNVEV (reference sequence).

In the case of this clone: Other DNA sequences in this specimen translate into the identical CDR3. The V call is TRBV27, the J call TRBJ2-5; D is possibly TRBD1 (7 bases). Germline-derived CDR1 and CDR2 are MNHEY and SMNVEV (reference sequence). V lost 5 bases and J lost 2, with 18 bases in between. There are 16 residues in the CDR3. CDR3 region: CASSPGRDREQETQYF. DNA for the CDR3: TGTGCCAGCAGTCCGGGGCGGGACAGAGAACAAGAGACCCAGTACTTC.

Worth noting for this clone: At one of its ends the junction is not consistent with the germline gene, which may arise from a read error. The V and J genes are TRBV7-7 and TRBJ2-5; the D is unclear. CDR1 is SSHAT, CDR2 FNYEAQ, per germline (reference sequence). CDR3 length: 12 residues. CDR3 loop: CASSLSSGTQYF. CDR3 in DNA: TGTGCTAGCAGCTTATCGAGTGGGACCCAGTACTTC.

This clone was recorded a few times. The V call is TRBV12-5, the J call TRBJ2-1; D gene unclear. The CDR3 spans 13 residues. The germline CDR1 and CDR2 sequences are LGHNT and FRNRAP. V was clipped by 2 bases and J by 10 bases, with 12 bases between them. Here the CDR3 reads CASGLSVAGEQFF. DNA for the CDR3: TGTGCTAGTGGTTTGTCGGTAGCTGGCGAGCAGTTCTTC.

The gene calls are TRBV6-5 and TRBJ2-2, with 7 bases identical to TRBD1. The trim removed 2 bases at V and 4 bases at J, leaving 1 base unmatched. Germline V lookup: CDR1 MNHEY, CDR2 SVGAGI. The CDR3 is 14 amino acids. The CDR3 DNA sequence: TGTGCCAGCAGTTACAAGGGGGCCACCGGGGAGCTGTTTTTT. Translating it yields CASSYKGATGELFF.

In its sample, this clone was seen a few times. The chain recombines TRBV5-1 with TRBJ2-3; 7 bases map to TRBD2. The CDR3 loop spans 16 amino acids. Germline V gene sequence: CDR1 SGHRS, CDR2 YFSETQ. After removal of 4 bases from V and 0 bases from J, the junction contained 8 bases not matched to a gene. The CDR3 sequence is CASSSAPGGSTDTQYF. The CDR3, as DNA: TGCGCCAGCAGCAGTGCCCCGGGGGGTAGCACAGATACGCAGTATTTT.

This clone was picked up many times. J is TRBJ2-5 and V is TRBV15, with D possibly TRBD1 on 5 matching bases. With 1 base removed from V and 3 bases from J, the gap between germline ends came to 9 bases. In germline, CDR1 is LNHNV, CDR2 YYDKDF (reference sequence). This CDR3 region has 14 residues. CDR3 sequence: CATSRAGREETQYF. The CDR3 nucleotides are TGTGCCACCAGCAGAGCGGGCAGGGAAGAGACCCAGTACTTC.

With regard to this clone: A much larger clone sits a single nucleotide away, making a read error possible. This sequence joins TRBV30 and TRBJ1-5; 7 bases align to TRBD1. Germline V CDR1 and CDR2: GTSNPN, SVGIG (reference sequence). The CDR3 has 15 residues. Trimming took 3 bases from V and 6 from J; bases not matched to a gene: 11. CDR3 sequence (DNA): TGTGCCTGGAGGGTAACTTCGGCAGGGGGTCAGCCCCAGCATTTT. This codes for CAWRVTSAGGQPQHF.